This TCR beta chain was captured by sequencing in a study of blood T cell repertoires in COVID-19. Across the whole study: Samples taken during acute and convalescent COVID-19 were collected in the United States, Italy and Spain. In each case, the material was cDNA or gDNA derived from T cells, B-cell-depleted T cells, or PBMCs.

The V end was cut by 1 base, the J end by 5 bases, with 5 bases between. Per germline, CDR1 KGHSH and CDR2 LQKENI. The CDR3 is 13 residues long. Authors' data handling: For nucleated cells, counts were estimated from reference gene primer amplification. The assay was immunoSEQ multiplex PCR, and TCRdb's table has in-frame clones only and misses some. The V and J calls and the clone size are those of that table, but D and trimming were determined from the DNA. The repertoire has 250,000 to 350,000 clones, roughly 87% of them found once; the top ten carry about 2.2%. Sequencing input: peripheral blood. This clonotype was sampled from a woman in her 50s who had recovered from COVID-19. The gene calls are TRBV18 and TRBJ2-2; D possibly corresponds to TRBD1 (5 bases). CDR3 nucleotides: TGTGCCAGCTCACCACAGGGGACCGGGGAGCTGTTTTTT. Its protein is CASSPQGTGELFF.